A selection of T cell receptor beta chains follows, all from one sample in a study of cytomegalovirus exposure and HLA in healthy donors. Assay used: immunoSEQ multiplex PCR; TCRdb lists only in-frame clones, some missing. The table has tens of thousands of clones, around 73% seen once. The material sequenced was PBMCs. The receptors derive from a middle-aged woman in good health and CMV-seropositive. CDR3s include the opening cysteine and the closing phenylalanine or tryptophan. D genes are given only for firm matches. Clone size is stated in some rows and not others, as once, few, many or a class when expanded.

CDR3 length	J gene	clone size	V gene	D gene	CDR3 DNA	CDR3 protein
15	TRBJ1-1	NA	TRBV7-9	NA	TGTGCCAGCAGCCCCAGATTGACAGAGAACACTGAAGCTTTCTTT	CASSPRLTENTEAFF
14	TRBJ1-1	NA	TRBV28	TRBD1	TGTGCCATCAACAGGGGGCCGGTGAACACTGAAGCTTTCTTT	CAINRGPVNTEAFF
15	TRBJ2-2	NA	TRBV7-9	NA	TGTGCCAGCAGCGCGGAACAGGGATACGCCGGGGAGCTGTTTTTT	CASSAEQGYAGELFF
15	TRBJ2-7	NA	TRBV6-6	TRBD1	TGTGCCAGCAGTTACTCGAGTACCGGGACAGCCTTTCAGTACTTC	CASSYSSTGTAFQYF
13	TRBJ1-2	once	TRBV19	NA	TGTGCCAGTAGCCCCGCGGGATACCATGGCTACACCTTC	CASSPAGYHGYTF
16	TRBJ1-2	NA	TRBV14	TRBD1	TGTGCCAGCAGCCAAGGACAGGGGCTTACAATCTATGGCTACACCTTC	CASSQGQGLTIYGYTF
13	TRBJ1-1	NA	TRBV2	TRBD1	TGTGCCAGCAGCGTCCAGGGGGCTGCTGAAGCTTTCTTT	CASSVQGAAEAFF
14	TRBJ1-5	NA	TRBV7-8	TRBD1	TGTGCCAGCAGCTCGGGACAGGGCAATCAGCCCCAGCATTTT	CASSSGQGNQPQHF
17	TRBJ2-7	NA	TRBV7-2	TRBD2	TGTGCCAGCAGCTTAATAGCGGGGGGCCCTAGCTCCTACGAGCAGTACTTC	CASSLIAGGPSSYEQYF
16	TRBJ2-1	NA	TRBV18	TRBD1	TGTGCCAGCTCACCGGGGGGACAGGGGGCGCCCAATGAGCAGTTCTTC	CASSPGGQGAPNEQFF
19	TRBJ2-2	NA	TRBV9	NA	TGTGCCAGCAGCGTAGAGGTAGGGGGGGGCGGACTGAACACCGGGGAGCTGTTTTTT	CASSVEVGGGGLNTGELFF
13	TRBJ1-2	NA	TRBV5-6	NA	TGTGCCAGCAGCTTGGCGTCAGGGGAAGGCTACACCTTC	CASSLASGEGYTF
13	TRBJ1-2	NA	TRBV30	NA	TGTGCCTGGGCCCCCGCCAGGGGCTATGGCTACACCTTC	CAWAPARGYGYTF
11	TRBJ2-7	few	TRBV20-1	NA	TGCAGTGCTCAGGGGGGATACGAGCAGTACTTC	CSAQGGYEQYF
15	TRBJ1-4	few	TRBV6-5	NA	TGTGCCAGCAGTTACCTAGGCGGAAGGAATGAAAAACTGTTTTTT	CASSYLGGRNEKLFF
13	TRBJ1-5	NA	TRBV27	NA	TGTGCCAGCAGGACCCGAGGGAGTCAGCCCCAGCATTTT	CASRTRGSQPQHF
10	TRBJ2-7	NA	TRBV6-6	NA	TGTGCCAGCAAGGGGGTTGAGCAGTACTTC	CASKGVEQYF